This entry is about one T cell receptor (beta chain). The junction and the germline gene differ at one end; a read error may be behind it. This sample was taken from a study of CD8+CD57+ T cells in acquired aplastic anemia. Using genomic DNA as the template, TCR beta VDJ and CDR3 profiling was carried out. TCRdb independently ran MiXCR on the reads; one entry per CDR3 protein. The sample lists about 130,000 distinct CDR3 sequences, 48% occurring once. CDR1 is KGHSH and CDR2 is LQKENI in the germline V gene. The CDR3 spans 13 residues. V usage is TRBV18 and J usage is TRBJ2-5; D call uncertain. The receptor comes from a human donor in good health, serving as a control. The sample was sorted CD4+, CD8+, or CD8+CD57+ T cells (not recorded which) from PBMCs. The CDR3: CTSSPTRQETQYF. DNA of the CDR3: TGTACCAGCTCACCAACAAGGCAAGAGACCCAGTACTTC.